These T cell receptor beta chains were read from a single sample in a study of blood T cell repertoires in COVID-19. Generated by immunoSEQ multiplex PCR, the TCRdb table keeps only in-frame clones and is missing some. The table lists some 300,000 clones, roughly 88% of them singletons. The sample consisted of PBMCs or T cells enriched from blood (not recorded which). Every receptor here comes from a woman in her 30s who had recovered from COVID-19. Both conserved end residues are trimmed from each CDR3. Each record gives: clone size, J gene, V gene, CDR3 protein. Where a row states a size, it is once, few, many or the class of an expanded clone; other rows omit it.

clone_size: -; j_call: TRBJ1-2; v_call: TRBV27; cdr3_aa: ASSFRTGGRGGYT
clone_size: -; j_call: TRBJ2-5; v_call: TRBV5-1; cdr3_aa: ASSSLPGTGLQETQY
clone_size: -; j_call: TRBJ1-6; v_call: TRBV2; cdr3_aa: ASTGTGSNSPLH
clone_size: -; j_call: TRBJ2-7; v_call: TRBV7-8; cdr3_aa: ASSRDSLYEQY
clone_size: few; j_call: TRBJ1-1; v_call: TRBV7-2; cdr3_aa: ASSARQGIMNTEAF
clone_size: -; j_call: TRBJ2-3; v_call: TRBV29-1; cdr3_aa: SVELGSGRTDTQY
clone_size: -; j_call: TRBJ2-7; v_call: TRBV7-8; cdr3_aa: ASNKRPSGLWGFNEQY
clone_size: -; j_call: TRBJ1-6; v_call: TRBV12-5; cdr3_aa: ATKGGQGLTRSYNSPLH
clone_size: -; j_call: TRBJ2-7; v_call: TRBV28; cdr3_aa: ASSLNLRYEQY
clone_size: once; j_call: TRBJ2-1; v_call: TRBV6-5; cdr3_aa: ASSSDSLNEQF
clone_size: -; j_call: TRBJ1-1; v_call: TRBV5-1; cdr3_aa: ASSLGGLNTEAF
clone_size: -; j_call: TRBJ1-1; v_call: TRBV27; cdr3_aa: ASSPRDRGLTEAF
clone_size: -; j_call: TRBJ1-6; v_call: TRBV6-4; cdr3_aa: ASSVGTGNSPLH
clone_size: -; j_call: TRBJ2-1; v_call: TRBV5-1; cdr3_aa: ASTKRTSFSDYNEQF
clone_size: -; j_call: TRBJ1-2; v_call: TRBV2; cdr3_aa: ASSEIRGWGYT
clone_size: -; j_call: TRBJ2-7; v_call: TRBV30; cdr3_aa: AWSLTSTPLYEQY
clone_size: -; j_call: TRBJ2-3; v_call: TRBV2; cdr3_aa: ASSVLGQELTDTQY
clone_size: -; j_call: TRBJ2-1; v_call: TRBV19; cdr3_aa: ASKGGSTSGYNEQF
clone_size: few; j_call: TRBJ2-5; v_call: TRBV25-1; cdr3_aa: ASSDGGVEETQY
clone_size: many; j_call: TRBJ1-2; v_call: TRBV7-6; cdr3_aa: ASSLDGGSYGYT
clone_size: once; j_call: TRBJ2-5; v_call: TRBV10-3; cdr3_aa: ATTELAGGLQETQY
clone_size: -; j_call: TRBJ2-7; v_call: TRBV30; cdr3_aa: AWSATRQGSYEQY
clone_size: -; j_call: TRBJ2-3; v_call: TRBV6-5; cdr3_aa: ASSWRGAGTDTQY
clone_size: -; j_call: TRBJ2-3; v_call: TRBV28; cdr3_aa: ASSRDSTNTQY
clone_size: -; j_call: TRBJ1-2; v_call: TRBV3-1/TRBV3-2; cdr3_aa: ASSQGQGVYGYT
clone_size: -; j_call: TRBJ2-7; v_call: TRBV9; cdr3_aa: ASSPGAPYEQY
clone_size: -; j_call: TRBJ2-7; v_call: TRBV6-5; cdr3_aa: ASSSTYEQY